This is a list of T cell receptor beta chains from one sample in a study of control samples from healthy donors and cancer patients. Assay: immunoSEQ multiplex PCR; the TCRdb copy retains only in-frame clones and omits some. The data contain some 130,000 clones, roughly 92% of them singletons. Sequencing input: blood. All receptors come from a man aged 18 to 29 in good health. The CDR3 runs from the conserved cysteine through the conserved F or W. D genes are given only for firm matches. Part of the rows lack a size; the others show once, few, many or a class for expanded clones.

j_call: TRBJ2-6
clone_size: once
cdr3_length: 15
v_call: TRBV9
d_call: NA
cdr3_aa: CASSVVDSGANVLTF
cdr3_nt: TGTGCCAGCAGCGTAGTTGACTCTGGGGCCAACGTCCTGACTTTC

j_call: TRBJ2-7
clone_size: NA
cdr3_length: 15
v_call: TRBV2
d_call: TRBD2
cdr3_aa: CASKPGLAGSYEQYF
cdr3_nt: TGTGCCAGCAAACCGGGACTAGCGGGGTCCTACGAGCAGTACTTC

j_call: TRBJ2-3
clone_size: once
cdr3_length: 14
v_call: TRBV6-5
d_call: TRBD2
cdr3_aa: CASMAGGGADTQYF
cdr3_nt: TGTGCCAGCATGGCAGGCGGGGGGGCAGATACGCAGTATTTT

j_call: TRBJ2-5
clone_size: NA
cdr3_length: 16
v_call: TRBV11-3
d_call: NA
cdr3_aa: CASSLEGGPTQETQYF
cdr3_nt: TGTGCCAGCAGCTTAGAGGGGGGACCGACCCAAGAGACCCAGTACTTC

j_call: TRBJ1-2
clone_size: few
cdr3_length: 12
v_call: TRBV9
d_call: NA
cdr3_aa: CASSTTGYGYTF
cdr3_nt: TGTGCCAGCAGCACAACAGGGTATGGCTACACCTTC

j_call: TRBJ1-1
clone_size: NA
cdr3_length: 12
v_call: TRBV30
d_call: NA
cdr3_aa: CAFLPGGAEAFF
cdr3_nt: TGTGCCTTCCTCCCGGGGGGGGCTGAAGCTTTCTTT

j_call: TRBJ1-4
clone_size: NA
cdr3_length: 15
v_call: TRBV5-6
d_call: TRBD1
cdr3_aa: CASSLGDRGNEKLFF
cdr3_nt: TGTGCCAGCAGCTTGGGGGACAGGGGAAATGAAAAACTGTTTTTT

j_call: TRBJ1-1
clone_size: NA
cdr3_length: 15
v_call: TRBV6-5
d_call: NA
cdr3_aa: CASTFQGSSNTEAFF
cdr3_nt: TGTGCCAGCACATTCCAGGGGAGTTCGAACACTGAAGCTTTCTTT

j_call: TRBJ1-1
clone_size: NA
cdr3_length: 17
v_call: TRBV5-1
d_call: TRBD1
cdr3_aa: CASSLGIRGLSITEAFF
cdr3_nt: TGCGCCAGCAGCTTGGGTATAAGGGGGCTTAGTATCACTGAAGCTTTCTTT

j_call: TRBJ1-2
clone_size: NA
cdr3_length: 12
v_call: TRBV27
d_call: TRBD1
cdr3_aa: CASSRQGGGYTF
cdr3_nt: TGTGCCAGCAGCAGACAGGGAGGAGGCTACACCTTC

j_call: TRBJ2-3
clone_size: NA
cdr3_length: 15
v_call: TRBV2
d_call: TRBD1
cdr3_aa: CASSGGDRRSNTQYF
cdr3_nt: TGTGCCAGCAGTGGGGGGGACAGGAGGAGCAATACGCAGTATTTT

j_call: TRBJ2-3
clone_size: NA
cdr3_length: 14
v_call: TRBV24-1
d_call: TRBD1
cdr3_aa: CATSDRASTDTQYF
cdr3_nt: TGTGCCACCAGCGACAGGGCGAGCACAGATACGCAGTATTTT

j_call: TRBJ2-7
clone_size: NA
cdr3_length: 13
v_call: TRBV5-4
d_call: TRBD1
cdr3_aa: CASSYGTAYEQYF
cdr3_nt: TGTGCCAGCAGCTACGGGACAGCCTACGAGCAGTACTTC

j_call: TRBJ2-5
clone_size: NA
cdr3_length: 16
v_call: TRBV5-1
d_call: TRBD2
cdr3_aa: CASSPTSGSFQETQYF
cdr3_nt: TGCGCCAGCAGCCCAACTAGCGGGAGCTTCCAAGAGACCCAGTACTTC

j_call: TRBJ1-5
clone_size: NA
cdr3_length: 14
v_call: TRBV2
d_call: NA
cdr3_aa: CASSEQRNNQPQHF
cdr3_nt: TGTGCCAGCAGTGAACAACGGAACAATCAGCCCCAGCATTTT

j_call: TRBJ1-2
clone_size: NA
cdr3_length: 14
v_call: TRBV5-1
d_call: NA
cdr3_aa: CASSLAGRNYGYTF
cdr3_nt: TGCGCCAGCAGCTTGGCAGGACGGAACTATGGCTACACCTTC

j_call: TRBJ2-3
clone_size: NA
cdr3_length: 15
v_call: TRBV6-6
d_call: NA
cdr3_aa: CASSSAGIGTDTQYF
cdr3_nt: TGTGCCAGCAGTTCGGCAGGGATAGGCACAGATACGCAGTATTTT

j_call: TRBJ2-1
clone_size: NA
cdr3_length: 14
v_call: TRBV18
d_call: TRBD1
cdr3_aa: CASSSDRVGNEQFF
cdr3_nt: TGTGCCAGCTCAAGCGACAGGGTGGGTAATGAGCAGTTCTTC

j_call: TRBJ2-7
clone_size: once
cdr3_length: 17
v_call: TRBV7-2
d_call: TRBD2
cdr3_aa: CASSLAYVAGGPYEQYF
cdr3_nt: TGTGCCAGCAGCTTAGCTTACGTAGCGGGGGGGCCCTACGAGCAGTACTTC

j_call: TRBJ1-6
clone_size: NA
cdr3_length: 13
v_call: TRBV2
d_call: NA
cdr3_aa: CATSGTDNSPLHF
cdr3_nt: TGTGCCACCTCCGGGACGGACAATTCACCCCTCCACTTT

j_call: TRBJ2-7
clone_size: NA
cdr3_length: 13
v_call: TRBV3-1/TRBV3-2
d_call: NA
cdr3_aa: CASSQLSSGEQYF
cdr3_nt: TGTGCCAGCAGCCAACTTTCTTCGGGAGAGCAGTACTTC

j_call: TRBJ1-3
clone_size: NA
cdr3_length: 15
v_call: TRBV9
d_call: NA
cdr3_aa: CASSQGPISGNTIYF
cdr3_nt: TGTGCCAGCAGCCAGGGACCCATCTCTGGAAACACCATATATTTT

j_call: TRBJ2-3
clone_size: NA
cdr3_length: 17
v_call: TRBV30
d_call: NA
cdr3_aa: CAWTPDLGAPGSDTQYF
cdr3_nt: TGTGCCTGGACCCCTGACCTGGGGGCCCCCGGCTCAGATACGCAGTATTTT

j_call: TRBJ2-3
clone_size: NA
cdr3_length: 15
v_call: TRBV3-1/TRBV3-2
d_call: TRBD2
cdr3_aa: CASSPSTSGGSTQYF
cdr3_nt: TGTGCCAGCAGCCCCTCGACTAGCGGGGGCTCTACGCAGTATTTT

j_call: TRBJ1-1
clone_size: NA
cdr3_length: 15
v_call: TRBV4-1
d_call: TRBD1
cdr3_aa: CASSHEGGPVTEAFF
cdr3_nt: TGCGCCAGCAGCCATGAAGGGGGCCCAGTCACTGAAGCTTTCTTT

j_call: TRBJ2-2
clone_size: NA
cdr3_length: 18
v_call: TRBV10-3
d_call: TRBD1
cdr3_aa: CAISETPGQGSNTGELFF
cdr3_nt: TGTGCCATCAGTGAGACTCCGGGACAGGGGTCGAACACCGGGGAGCTGTTTTTT

j_call: TRBJ1-3
clone_size: NA
cdr3_length: 15
v_call: TRBV9
d_call: NA
cdr3_aa: CASSVDLGPGNTIYF
cdr3_nt: TGTGCCAGCAGCGTGGACTTAGGGCCTGGAAACACCATATATTTT

j_call: TRBJ1-2
clone_size: once
cdr3_length: 15
v_call: TRBV21-1
d_call: NA
cdr3_aa: CASSKRDRGNYGYTF
cdr3_nt: TGTGCCAGCAGCAAACGGGACAGGGGGAACTATGGCTACACCTTC

j_call: TRBJ2-3
clone_size: NA
cdr3_length: 13
v_call: TRBV19
d_call: TRBD2
cdr3_aa: CASQRGALYTQYF
cdr3_nt: TGTGCCAGCCAGCGGGGGGCTTTATATACGCAGTATTTT

j_call: TRBJ2-1
clone_size: NA
cdr3_length: 17
v_call: TRBV5-6
d_call: NA
cdr3_aa: CASSPAEAWSSYNEQFF
cdr3_nt: TGTGCCAGCAGTCCAGCGGAGGCATGGAGCTCCTACAATGAGCAGTTCTTC

j_call: TRBJ1-4
clone_size: NA
cdr3_length: 14
v_call: TRBV10-3
d_call: NA
cdr3_aa: CAISTGPPNEKLFF
cdr3_nt: TGTGCCATCAGTACAGGGCCCCCTAATGAAAAACTGTTTTTT

j_call: TRBJ2-2
clone_size: NA
cdr3_length: 13
v_call: TRBV10-3
d_call: NA
cdr3_aa: CAISVPRTGELFF
cdr3_nt: TGTGCCATCAGTGTACCTCGCACCGGGGAGCTGTTTTTT

j_call: TRBJ1-5
clone_size: NA
cdr3_length: 15
v_call: TRBV4-1
d_call: NA
cdr3_aa: CASSQGGLGNQPQHF
cdr3_nt: TGCGCCAGCAGCCAAGGGGGTTTGGGCAATCAGCCCCAGCATTTT

j_call: TRBJ1-1
clone_size: NA
cdr3_length: 14
v_call: TRBV1
d_call: NA
cdr3_aa: CTSSQEIENTEAFF
cdr3_nt: TGCACCAGCAGCCAAGAAATAGAGAACACTGAAGCTTTCTTT

j_call: TRBJ1-1
clone_size: NA
cdr3_length: 14
v_call: TRBV7-2
d_call: TRBD1
cdr3_aa: CASSLTQGTGEAFF
cdr3_nt: TGTGCCAGCAGCTTAACACAGGGGACCGGGGAGGCTTTCTTT

j_call: TRBJ2-3
clone_size: NA
cdr3_length: 17
v_call: TRBV7-2
d_call: TRBD2
cdr3_aa: CASRQPVAGASTDTQYF
cdr3_nt: TGTGCCAGCAGGCAGCCAGTAGCGGGGGCTAGCACAGATACGCAGTATTTT

j_call: TRBJ1-5
clone_size: NA
cdr3_length: 13
v_call: TRBV4-1
d_call: NA
cdr3_aa: CASSQARELPQHF
cdr3_nt: TGCGCCAGCAGCCAAGCTCGGGAGCTGCCCCAGCATTTT

j_call: TRBJ1-2
clone_size: few
cdr3_length: 14
v_call: TRBV5-4
d_call: NA
cdr3_aa: CASSSGTENYGYTF
cdr3_nt: TGTGCCAGCAGCTCCGGGACCGAGAACTATGGCTACACCTTC

j_call: TRBJ1-2
clone_size: NA
cdr3_length: 13
v_call: TRBV19
d_call: NA
cdr3_aa: CASSNDRNYGYTF
cdr3_nt: TGTGCCAGTAGCAACGACCGTAACTATGGCTACACCTTC

j_call: TRBJ2-1
clone_size: NA
cdr3_length: 16
v_call: TRBV7-2
d_call: TRBD1
cdr3_aa: CASSPGGTGGYNEQFF
cdr3_nt: TGTGCCAGCAGCCCAGGGGGGACAGGGGGGTACAATGAGCAGTTCTTC

j_call: TRBJ2-5
clone_size: NA
cdr3_length: 14
v_call: TRBV25-1
d_call: TRBD2
cdr3_aa: CASLLLAGGRSTHF
cdr3_nt: TGTGCCAGCCTCCTACTAGCGGGGGGGCGTTCAACCCACTTC

j_call: TRBJ1-5
clone_size: NA
cdr3_length: 16
v_call: TRBV10-3
d_call: NA
cdr3_aa: CAISESQLNSNQPQHF
cdr3_nt: TGTGCCATCAGTGAGTCGCAGTTAAATAGCAATCAGCCCCAGCATTTT

j_call: TRBJ1-2
clone_size: NA
cdr3_length: 12
v_call: TRBV5-1
d_call: NA
cdr3_aa: CASSSTGYGYTF
cdr3_nt: TGCGCCAGCAGCTCAACAGGGTATGGCTACACCTTC

j_call: TRBJ2-3
clone_size: NA
cdr3_length: 16
v_call: TRBV6-2/TRBV6-3
d_call: TRBD1
cdr3_aa: CASSYRDRGSTDTQYF
cdr3_nt: TGTGCCAGCAGTTACCGGGACAGAGGGAGCACAGATACGCAGTATTTT

j_call: TRBJ1-2
clone_size: NA
cdr3_length: 13
v_call: TRBV11-2
d_call: NA
cdr3_aa: CASSLWSAYGYTF
cdr3_nt: TGTGCCAGCAGCTTATGGTCAGCCTATGGCTACACCTTC

j_call: TRBJ1-5
clone_size: NA
cdr3_length: 13
v_call: TRBV7-9
d_call: NA
cdr3_aa: CASAGIGNQPQHF
cdr3_nt: TGTGCCTCGGCAGGGATCGGCAATCAGCCCCAGCATTTT

j_call: TRBJ1-5
clone_size: few
cdr3_length: 15
v_call: TRBV2
d_call: TRBD1
cdr3_aa: CASSGITGVGQPQHF
cdr3_nt: TGTGCCAGCAGTGGAATTACAGGGGTAGGGCAGCCCCAGCATTTT

j_call: TRBJ2-1
clone_size: NA
cdr3_length: 13
v_call: TRBV7-3
d_call: NA
cdr3_aa: CASSWRPGNEQFF
cdr3_nt: TGTGCCAGCAGTTGGAGGCCTGGCAATGAGCAGTTCTTC

j_call: TRBJ2-1
clone_size: NA
cdr3_length: 15
v_call: TRBV7-9
d_call: TRBD2
cdr3_aa: CASSRTSGGGNEQFF
cdr3_nt: TGTGCCAGCAGCAGGACTAGCGGGGGAGGGAATGAGCAGTTCTTC

j_call: TRBJ1-5
clone_size: NA
cdr3_length: 14
v_call: TRBV12-5
d_call: NA
cdr3_aa: CASAPGGGDQPQHF
cdr3_nt: TGTGCTAGTGCGCCGGGGGGTGGGGATCAGCCCCAGCATTTT

j_call: TRBJ2-3
clone_size: NA
cdr3_length: 14
v_call: TRBV9
d_call: NA
cdr3_aa: CASSVGSFTDTQYF
cdr3_nt: TGTGCCAGCAGCGTTGGCTCTTTCACAGATACGCAGTATTTT

j_call: TRBJ2-5
clone_size: NA
cdr3_length: 16
v_call: TRBV5-5
d_call: NA
cdr3_aa: CASSSRTEDIQETQYF
cdr3_nt: TGTGCCAGCAGCTCGCGGACCGAAGACATCCAAGAGACCCAGTACTTC

j_call: TRBJ2-2
clone_size: NA
cdr3_length: 15
v_call: TRBV5-4
d_call: TRBD2
cdr3_aa: CASSLGLAGGGELFF
cdr3_nt: TGTGCCAGCAGTTTGGGGCTAGCGGGGGGCGGGGAGCTGTTTTTT

j_call: TRBJ1-1
clone_size: NA
cdr3_length: 18
v_call: TRBV28
d_call: TRBD1
cdr3_aa: CASSLEGTGGRENTEAFF
cdr3_nt: TGTGCCAGCAGTTTAGAGGGGACAGGGGGACGGGAGAACACTGAAGCTTTCTTT

j_call: TRBJ1-5
clone_size: NA
cdr3_length: 15
v_call: TRBV19
d_call: NA
cdr3_aa: CASSIVSSSNQPQHF
cdr3_nt: TGTGCCAGTAGTATTGTCAGCAGCTCTAATCAGCCCCAGCATTTT